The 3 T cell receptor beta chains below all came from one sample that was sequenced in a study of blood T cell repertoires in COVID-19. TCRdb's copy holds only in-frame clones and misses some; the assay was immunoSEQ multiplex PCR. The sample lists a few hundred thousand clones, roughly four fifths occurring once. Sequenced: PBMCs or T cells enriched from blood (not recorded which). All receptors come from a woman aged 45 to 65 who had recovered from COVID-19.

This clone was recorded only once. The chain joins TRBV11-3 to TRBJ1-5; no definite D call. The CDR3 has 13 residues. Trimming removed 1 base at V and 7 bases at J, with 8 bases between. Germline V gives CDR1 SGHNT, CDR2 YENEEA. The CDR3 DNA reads TGTGCCAGCAGCTTAGCGTTTGAGCAGCCCCAGCATTTT. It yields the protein CASSLAFEQPQHF. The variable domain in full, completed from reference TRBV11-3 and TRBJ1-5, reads EAGVVQSPRYKIIEKKQPVAFWCNPISGHNTLYWYLQNLGQGPELLIRYENEEAVDDSQLPKDRFSAERLKGVDSTLKIQPAELGDSAVYLCASSLAFEQPQHFGDGTRLSIL.

CDR3: CASSLTTGTEAFF. CDR3 sequence (DNA): TGTGCCAGCAGTTTAACGACGGGCACTGAAGCTTTCTTT. This chain links TRBV12-3 or TRBV12-4 with TRBJ1-1, with D uncertain. V dropped 2 bases and J dropped 4 bases, with 8 bases sitting between them. The CDR3 has 13 amino acids.

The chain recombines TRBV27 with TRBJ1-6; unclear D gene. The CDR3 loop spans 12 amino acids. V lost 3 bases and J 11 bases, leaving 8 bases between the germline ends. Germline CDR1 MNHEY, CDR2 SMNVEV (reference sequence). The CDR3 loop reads CASSFGGTPLHF. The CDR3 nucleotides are TGTGCCAGCAGTTTCGGTGGTACACCCCTCCACTTT.